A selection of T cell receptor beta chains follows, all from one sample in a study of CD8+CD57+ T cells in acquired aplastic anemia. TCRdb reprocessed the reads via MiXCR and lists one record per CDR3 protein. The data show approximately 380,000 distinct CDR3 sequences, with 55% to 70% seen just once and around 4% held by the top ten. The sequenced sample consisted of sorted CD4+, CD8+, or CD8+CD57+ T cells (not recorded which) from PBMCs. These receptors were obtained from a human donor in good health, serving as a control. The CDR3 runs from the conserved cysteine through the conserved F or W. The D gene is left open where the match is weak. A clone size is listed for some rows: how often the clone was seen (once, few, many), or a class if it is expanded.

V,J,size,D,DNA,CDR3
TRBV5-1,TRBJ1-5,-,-,TGCGCCACCAGCTTGGAAGAGACTGATGGCCAGCATTTT,CATSLEETDGQHF
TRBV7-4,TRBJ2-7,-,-,TGTGCTAGCAGCGTAGAGGTCGAGATTCAGCACGAGCAGTACTTC,CASSVEVEIQHEQYF
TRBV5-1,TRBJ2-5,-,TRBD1,TGTGCCAGCAGCCCGACAGGGGATGTTGAGACCCAGTACTTC,CASSPTGDVETQYF
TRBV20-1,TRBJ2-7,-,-,TGCAGCGTCCGAGTGCCAGAACACTCCTACGAGCAGTACTTC,CSVRVPEHSYEQYF
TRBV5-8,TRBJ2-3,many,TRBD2,TGTGCCAGCAGCTTGCGGCTAGCGGGGGCAGATACGCAGTATTTT,CASSLRLAGADTQYF
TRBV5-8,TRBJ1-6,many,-,TGTGCCAGCATGGACGCCTATAATTCACCCCTCCACTTT,CASMDAYNSPLHF
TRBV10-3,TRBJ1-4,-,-,TGTGCCATCCAAAAGGGGGTAGAGCACGAGCTGTACTTC,CAIQKGVEHELYF
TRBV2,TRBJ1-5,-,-,TGTGCCGGTGGGGCGAACGGGCAGCCCCAGCATTTT,CAGGANGQPQHF
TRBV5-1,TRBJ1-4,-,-,TGCGCCAGCAGGCGGGACACGACTAATGAAAAACTGTTTTTT,CASRRDTTNEKLFF
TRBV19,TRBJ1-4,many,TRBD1,TGTGCCAGTACCTCCGGGACAGAAAATGAAAAACTGTTTTTT,CASTSGTENEKLFF
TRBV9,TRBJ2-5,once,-,TGTGCCACCAGCCTACATAAACAGCAAGATACGCAGTACTTC,CATSLHKQQDTQYF
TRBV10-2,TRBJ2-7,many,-,TGCGCCAGCAGTGATCCAGGTACCAGGAGCTCCTACGAGCAGTACTTC,CASSDPGTRSSYEQYF
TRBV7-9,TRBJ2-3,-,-,TGTGCCAGCAGCTTGCGGGCTATAAGTAACTATGGCTCCCAGTATTTT,CASSLRAISNYGSQYF
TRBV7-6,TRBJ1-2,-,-,TGTGCCCCCACCGAGAAGGACTCTAGCTACACCTTC,CAPTEKDSSYTF
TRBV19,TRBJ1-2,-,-,TGTGCCAGTAGTATAGATCGGCCCAAGAACTATGGCTACACCTTC,CASSIDRPKNYGYTF
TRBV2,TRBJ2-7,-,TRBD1,TGTGTCAGCAGCGTTGGCGGGACAGGGGGCGAGCAGTACTTC,CVSSVGGTGGEQYF
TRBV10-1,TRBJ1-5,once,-,TGCGCCAGCAGTTTCCGGGCCCCAAGGGAACTGTCCCAGCACTTT,CASSFRAPRELSQHF
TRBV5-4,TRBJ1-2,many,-,TGTGCCAGCAGCTTGGAGGGGGGGACTAACTATGGCTACACCTTC,CASSLEGGTNYGYTF
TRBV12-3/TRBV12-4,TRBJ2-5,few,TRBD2,TGTGCCAGCAGTTTAGCGCTTGGCGGGGGGGTCCGGGAGACCCAGTACTTC,CASSLALGGGVRETQYF
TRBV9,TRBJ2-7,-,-,TGTGCCAGCAGGCAACAGATATACGAGCAGTACTTC,CASRQQIYEQYF
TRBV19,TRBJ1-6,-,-,TGTGCCAGTAGTAAAGGACCATTCAACTATCGCCTCCACTTT,CASSKGPFNYRLHF
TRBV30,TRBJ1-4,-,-,TGTGCCTGGAGTGGTCAAGCCGCAACTAATGAAAAACTGTTTTTT,CAWSGQAATNEKLFF
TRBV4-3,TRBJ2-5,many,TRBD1,TGCGCCAGCAGCGGGCGGGCAGGGGGAATACAAGAGACCCAGTACTTC,CASSGRAGGIQETQYF
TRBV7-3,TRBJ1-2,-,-,TGTGCCAGCAGCGTAGGGCGGGGGGGAGCAGATACGCAGTTC,CASSVGRGGADTQF
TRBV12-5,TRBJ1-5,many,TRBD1,TGTGCTAGTGGTCTAGGGACAGGGGATCAGCCCCAGCATTTT,CASGLGTGDQPQHF
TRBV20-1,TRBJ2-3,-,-,TGCAGTGCCTCCCGGGGTGGGCCGGATGAGCAGTATTTT,CSASRGGPDEQYF
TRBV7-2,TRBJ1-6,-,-,TGTGCCAGCAGTCAACGACAGAACCCGTACCAAGTGACCTTT,CASSQRQNPYQVTF
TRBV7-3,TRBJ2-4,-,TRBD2,TGTGCCAGCAGCTTCGGGGAGAGCGGGGGGGAGGGTTACTTC,CASSFGESGGEGYF
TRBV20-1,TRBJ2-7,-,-,TGCAGAGTTACAGGGAGGTCATACAATGACGAGCAGTACTTC,CRVTGRSYNDEQYF
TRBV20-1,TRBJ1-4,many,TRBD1,TGCAGTGCACGGACAGGGGAGATTATTGAAAAACTGTTTTTT,CSARTGEIIEKLFF
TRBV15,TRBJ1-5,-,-,TGTGCCACCAGCATCCTAAAGGGTCAGCCCCAGCATTTT,CATSILKGQPQHF
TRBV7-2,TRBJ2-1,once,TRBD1,TGTGCCAGCAGTAGCCTACAGGGGGCTCCTACATATGAGCAGTTCTTC,CASSSLQGAPTYEQFF
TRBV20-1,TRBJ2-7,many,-,TGCAGTGCCCTATTTGGCGAGCAGTACTTC,CSALFGEQYF
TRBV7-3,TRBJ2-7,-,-,TGTGCCAGCAGCTTATCCGGGACGACTTCCTACGAGCAGTACTTC,CASSLSGTTSYEQYF
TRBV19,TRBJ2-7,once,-,TGTGCCAGTAGTATTCTATCCGGGGCAGGCGACTACGAGCAGTACTTC,CASSILSGAGDYEQYF
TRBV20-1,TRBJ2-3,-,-,TGCAGTGCTAGAGACCCCGGGCGGGTAAGCACAGATACGCAGTATTTT,CSARDPGRVSTDTQYF
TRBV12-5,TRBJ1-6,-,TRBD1,TGTGCCAGCAGCACTGGGGACAGGGATTTATCACCCCTCCACTTT,CASSTGDRDLSPLHF
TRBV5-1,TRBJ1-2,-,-,TGCGCCAGCAGCAATGACGGAGCGGGAGAAGGCTACACCTTC,CASSNDGAGEGYTF
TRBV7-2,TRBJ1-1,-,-,-,CASRRVGGGSEAFF
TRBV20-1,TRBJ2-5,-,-,TGCAGTGCTAGACCAACTTCAGGGGGCGGGGGAGAGACCCAGTACTTC,CSARPTSGGGGETQYF
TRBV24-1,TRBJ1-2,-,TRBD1,TGTGCCACCGAGGTCGTGGACAGGTTCTATGGCTACACCTTC,CATEVVDRFYGYTF
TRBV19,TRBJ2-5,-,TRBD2,TGTGCCAGTAGTCAGGGACTAGTCGAGACCCAGTACTTC,CASSQGLVETQYF
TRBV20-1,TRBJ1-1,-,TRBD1,TGCAGTGCTAAACAGGGGAGGACTGAAGCTTTCTTT,CSAKQGRTEAFF
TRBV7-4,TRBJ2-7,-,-,TGTGCCAGCAGCCAGGACACAAACGAGCAGTACTTC,CASSQDTNEQYF
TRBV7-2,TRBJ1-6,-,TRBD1,TGTGCCAGCAGCTTAGGGAGACAGGGATCCTATAATTCACCCCTCCACTTT,CASSLGRQGSYNSPLHF
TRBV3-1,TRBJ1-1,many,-,TGTGCCAGCAGCCCCGATTTCGAAGACACTGAAGCTTTCTTT,CASSPDFEDTEAFF
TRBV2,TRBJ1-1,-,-,TGTGCCAGCGCCGTCCGGCCTGCGAGCACTGAAGCTTTCTTT,CASAVRPASTEAFF
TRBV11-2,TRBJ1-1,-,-,TGTGCCAGCAGCCATCCCGGGACTAAAAACACTGAAGCTTTCTTT,CASSHPGTKNTEAFF
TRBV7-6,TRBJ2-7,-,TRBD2,TGTGCCAGCAGCTTGAGCGGGGCACGGGCCAACCACCACTTC,CASSLSGARANHHF
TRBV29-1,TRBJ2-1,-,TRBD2,TGCAGCGCCCGGACTAGCGGGGGGGCTCATGAGCAGTTCTTC,CSARTSGGAHEQFF
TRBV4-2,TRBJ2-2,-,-,TGTGACAGCAGCCCCAATCGACAGACGAACACCGGGGAGCTGTTTTTT,CDSSPNRQTNTGELFF
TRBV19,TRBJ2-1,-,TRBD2,TGTGCCAGCAGCCTAACTAGGAGGACTAGGCATGAGCAGTTCTTC,CASSLTRRTRHEQFF
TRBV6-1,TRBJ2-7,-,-,TGTGCCAGCAGTCCACGGGACATAGGTCGCCCCAACGAGCAGTACTTC,CASSPRDIGRPNEQYF